Below are 30 T cell receptor beta chains sequenced from a single sample in a study of human T cells and chemical hapten exposure. As for time point: patch test 3, about 24 weeks after DPC sensitization. Treatment: therapeutic diphenylcyclopropenone sensitization with weekly scalp DPC. TCRdb passed the RACE reads through MiXCR, listing each CDR3 protein once. The sample lists approximately 160,000 distinct CDR3 sequences; roughly 26% were seen once. This specimen was whole blood, taken in connection with sensitization to the hapten diphenylcyclopropenone (DPC). The receptors stem from a woman between 18 and 30 years old with alopecia areata. Some clones in this sample may be carry-over from other donors' samples.

V is TRBV20-1 and J is TRBJ1-5; D is uncertain. V lost 1 base to trimming and J lost 0 bases, with 13 bases between them. The CDR3 contains 16 residues. Germline CDR1 is DFQATT and CDR2 is SNEGSKA (reference sequence). CDR3 sequence (DNA): TGCAGTGCTAGAGCCCCCCCGGGAAATAGCAATCAGCCCCAGCATTTT. This codes for CSARAPPGNSNQPQHF.

This clonotype was detected only a few times. The V and J genes are TRBV29-1 and TRBJ2-5; a weak D match, TRBD1 (7 bases). This CDR3 spans 15 amino acids. Trimming removed 2 bases at V and 1 base at J, with 14 bases between. CDR1 SQVTM and CDR2 ANQGSEA come from the germline V gene. The CDR3 region has the DNA TGCAGCGTTGAAACCGCAGGGGGGATCCAAGAGACCCAGTACTTC. Translation gives CSVETAGGIQETQYF.

This clonotype was picked up a small number of times. The chain couples TRBV15 to TRBJ2-1, with 8 nucleotides matching TRBD2. V trimming: 1 base; J trimming: 5 bases; junction bases outside the gene matches: 7. CDR3 length: 16 residues. CDR1 and CDR2 (germline): LNHNV, YYDKDF (reference sequence). This CDR3 is CATSRGFAGGNNEQFF. In DNA, the CDR3 is TGTGCCACCAGCAGAGGTTTCGCGGGGGGTAACAATGAGCAGTTCTTC.

The rearrangement uses TRBV5-1 and TRBJ2-5; no clear D. V lost 1 base and J 2 bases, leaving 9 bases between the germline ends. CDR1 is SGHRS, CDR2 YFSETQ, per germline. This CDR3 region has 14 residues. The CDR3 loop reads CASSLTVFQETQYF. DNA for the CDR3: TGCGCCAGCAGCTTGACGGTTTTTCAAGAGACCCAGTACTTC.

This clonotype came up a few times. The rearrangement links TRBV6-2 or TRBV6-3 to TRBJ1-1; D is unresolved. CDR3 length: 11 residues. Germline-derived CDR1 and CDR2 are MNHEY and SVGEGT. The V gene lost 7 bases and the J gene lost 4 bases, with 7 bases spanning the gap. CDR3 in amino acids: CASNALTEAFF. The CDR3 nucleotides are TGTGCCAGCAACGCCCTCACTGAAGCTTTCTTT.

CDR3 DNA: TGCGCCAGCACCGGGACAGGAGTTTACGAGCAGTACTTC. Residues: CASTGTGVYEQYF. V usage is TRBV5-1 and J usage is TRBJ2-7; the match to TRBD1 covers 8 bases. The CDR3 covers 13 residues. V lost 6 bases, J lost 4 bases, and 6 bases stayed unmatched. The V gene's germline CDR1 is SGHRS and CDR2 YFSETQ.

The rearrangement uses TRBV27 and TRBJ2-1, with D perhaps given as TRBD1 or TRBD2 (5 bases each). The CDR3 runs 13 residues. V was trimmed by 4 bases and J by 5 bases, leaving 9 bases between them. Germline V lookup: CDR1 MNHEY, CDR2 SMNVEV (reference sequence). Written as DNA, the CDR3 is TGTGCCAGCAGTTGGGGGAGAAACAATGAGCAGTTCTTC. Protein product: CASSWGRNNEQFF.

This chain connects TRBV7-9 to TRBJ2-1, with no clear D. This CDR3 is built from 14 residues. Germline V gene data show CDR1 as SEHNR and CDR2 as FQNEAQ (reference sequence). The germline V and J ends were trimmed by 5 bases and 9 bases, with 17 bases remaining between them. The CDR3 nucleotides are TGTGCCAGCAGCCCGTCGGCCACTTATAGTGAGCAGTTCTTC. Amino acids: CASSPSATYSEQFF.

The chain links TRBV29-1 to TRBJ2-2, with 8 bases identical to TRBD1. Germline CDR1 reads SQVTM; CDR2 reads ANQGSEA. V lost 6 bases to trimming and J lost 7 bases; unmatched junction nucleotides: 4. The CDR3 is 12 residues long. The CDR3, as DNA: TGCAGCGTGGGACAGGTCTTCGGGGAGCTGTTTTTT. Its protein product is CSVGQVFGELFF.

V usage is TRBV10-3 and J usage is TRBJ1-1; D is undetermined. The CDR3 totals 12 residues. The germline gives CDR1 ENHRY, CDR2 SYGVKD. The V and J ends lost 0 bases and 4 bases respectively, with 3 bases between them. CDR3 sequence reads: CAISESATEAFF. CDR3 DNA: TGTGCCATCAGTGAGTCGGCCACTGAAGCTTTCTTT.

This chain connects TRBV4-2 to TRBJ2-1; 8 bases align to TRBD2. Germline lookup yields CDR1 LGHNA and CDR2 YNFKEQ. With V trimmed by 4 bases and J by 0 bases, 8 bases remained unmatched. The CDR3 is 17 residues long. Written as DNA, the CDR3 is TGTGCCAGCAGCCCCCTACAGACTAGCGACTCCTACAATGAGCAGTTCTTC. Translated: CASSPLQTSDSYNEQFF.

A few counts support this clonotype. The gene calls are TRBV3-1 and TRBJ1-1; the D gene is possibly TRBD1 (5 bases). Trimming took 4 bases from V and 0 from J, leaving 18 bases between them. CDR1 and CDR2 (germline): LGHDT, YNNKEL (reference sequence). CDR3 length: 17 residues. CDR3 amino acids: CASSPDLGQTMNTEAFF. DNA of the CDR3: TGTGCCAGCAGCCCTGATCTAGGACAAACCATGAACACTGAAGCTTTCTTT.

CDR3 in amino acids: CASSQDQSPGYEQYF. In DNA form, the CDR3 reads TGTGCCAGCAGCCAAGACCAGTCACCAGGCTACGAGCAGTACTTC. The chain recombines TRBV4-2 with TRBJ2-7; D ambiguous. V lost 0 bases and J 3 bases, leaving 12 bases between the germline ends. The CDR3 loop spans 15 amino acids. Germline-derived CDR1 and CDR2 are LGHNA and YNFKEQ.

In this sample, this clonotype turned up a few times. The chain carries TRBV4-1 and TRBJ2-1; no clear D gene. V lost 4 bases, J lost 1 base, and 11 bases lay in between. CDR1 and CDR2 from the germline V gene are MGHRA and YSYEKL. The CDR3 consists of 15 residues. CDR3 residues: CASSPWKLSYNEQFF. CDR3 bases: TGCGCCAGCAGCCCGTGGAAGTTGTCCTACAATGAGCAGTTCTTC.

V usage is TRBV21-1 and J usage is TRBJ2-5; TRBD1 reflects the table's D call only, with no check against the DNA. TRBV21-1 is termed a pseudogene. The CDR3 consists of 16 residues. The CDR3 nucleotides are TGTGCCAGCAGCAAACGGACCCGGACAGGGAGGGCGACCCAGTACTTC. This gives the protein CASSKRTRTGRATQYF.

This clonotype was counted at least ten times. The V and J genes are TRBV20-1 and TRBJ2-3; D is undetermined. Germline loops: CDR1 DFQATT, CDR2 SNEGSKA (reference sequence). The CDR3 length is 12 residues. V was shortened by 3 bases and J by 6 bases, with 10 bases between the two germline ends. CDR3 nucleotide sequence: TGCAGTGCTAGCCCTAAACCTGATACGCAGTATTTT. This sequence encodes CSASPKPDTQYF.

This clonotype was recorded only once. One junction end does not reproduce the germline sequence, and a read error may be involved. The V and J genes are TRBV7-9 and TRBJ2-1, with D possibly matching TRBD2 (7 bases). Per the germline V gene, CDR1 is SEHNR and CDR2 is FQNEAQ (reference sequence). This CDR3 region has 15 residues. CDR3: CASSPGGLSCNEQFF. The CDR3 region has the DNA TGTGCCAGCAGCCCGGGGGGCCTCTCCTGCAATGAGCAGTTCTTC.

J is TRBJ2-3 and V is TRBV6-6; D possibly uses TRBD1 or TRBD2 (5 bases each). The CDR3 is made up of 15 amino acids. V lost 0 bases, J lost 6 bases, and 13 bases lay in between. Germline CDR1 reads MNHNY; CDR2 reads SVGAGI (reference sequence). CDR3 sequence reads: CASSYSRDERDTQYF. The CDR3 nucleotides read TGTGCCAGCAGTTACTCGAGGGACGAAAGGGATACGCAGTATTTT.

This clonotype was seen a handful of times. The J gene is TRBJ1-5, the V gene TRBV4-1; D not resolved. The CDR3 sequence is 14 residues long. The germline V gene encodes CDR1 MGHRA and CDR2 YSYEKL. Deletions cut 1 base from V and 3 bases from J, with 7 bases between. CDR3 sequence reads: CASSQASYNQPQHF. In DNA, the CDR3 is TGCGCCAGCAGCCAAGCTAGTTACAATCAGCCCCAGCATTTT.

This clonotype was found a few times. CDR3 in amino acids: CASSQGRLVLGTDRSPLHF. CDR3 coding DNA: TGTGCCAGCAGCCAAGGTCGCCTCGTTTTAGGGACGGATCGTTCACCCCTCCACTTT. The gene calls are TRBV3-1 and TRBJ1-6; D perhaps matches TRBD1 (5 bases). Germline V gives CDR1 LGHDT, CDR2 YNNKEL (reference sequence). The CDR3 spans 19 residues. Trimming took off 1 base at V and 9 bases at J, with 25 bases between the two ends.

V is TRBV29-1 and J is TRBJ2-1, with TRBD2 matching over 9 bases. The CDR3 runs 14 residues. V shed 4 bases, J shed 7 bases, and the junction held 8 bases outside the gene matches. Germline CDR1 is SQVTM and CDR2 is ANQGSEA. CDR3 sequence: CSVVASGIGNEQFF. In DNA form, the CDR3 reads TGCAGCGTTGTGGCTAGCGGGATCGGTAATGAGCAGTTCTTC.

The CDR3 protein is CASSYGTLSYEQYF. Written as DNA, the CDR3 is TGTGCCAGCAGTTACGGGACCCTTTCCTACGAGCAGTACTTC. The chain carries TRBV6-2 or TRBV6-3 and TRBJ2-7; D possibly uses TRBD1 or TRBD2 (5 bases each). Trimming shortened V by 2 bases and J by 1 base, and 9 bases separated the two germline ends. Germline assignment: CDR1 MNHEY and CDR2 SVGEGT. This CDR3 spans 14 amino acids.

A single count supports this clonotype. V gene TRBV11-2 combines with J gene TRBJ1-4; D not resolved. Germline CDR1 and CDR2: SGHAT and FQNNGV. V lost 7 bases to trimming and J lost 17 bases, with 8 bases between them. This CDR3 has 8 residues. Here the CDR3 DNA reads TGTGCCAGCACCCTTGTTTTTTTT. It specifies CASTLVFF.

The rearrangement joins TRBV5-1 to TRBJ1-1, with 11 bases that match TRBD1. V lost 7 bases, J lost 7 bases, and 18 bases stayed unmatched. CDR3 length equals 17 residues. Germline lookup yields CDR1 SGHRS and CDR2 YFSETQ. The CDR3 loop reads CASAYSSGTGGIGEAFF. Here the CDR3 DNA reads TGCGCCAGCGCCTATTCTTCCGGGACAGGGGGGATCGGTGAAGCTTTCTTT.

This clonotype was counted a few times. The genes are TRBV6-1 and TRBJ2-7; D is unclear. Per germline, CDR1 MNHNS and CDR2 SASEGT. The CDR3 is made up of 13 amino acids. The ends were cut back, 1 base at V and 2 bases at J, with 6 bases in the middle. In DNA, the CDR3 is TGTGCCAGCAGTGAAGGCAGGACCTACGAGCAGTACTTC. This sequence encodes CASSEGRTYEQYF.

This rearrangement joins TRBV19 to TRBJ2-7; weak D call: TRBD1 (5 bases). There are 14 residues in the CDR3. Germline assignment: CDR1 LNHDA and CDR2 SQIVND (reference sequence). With 5 bases removed from V and 3 bases from J, the gap between germline ends came to 14 bases. This CDR3 is CASSELDSFYEQYF. As DNA, the CDR3 is TGTGCCAGTAGTGAGCTAGACAGCTTCTACGAGCAGTACTTC.

This chain connects TRBV6-4 to TRBJ2-3; 8 bases line up with TRBD2. The germline CDR1 and CDR2 sequences are MRHNA and SNTAGT. The CDR3 is 15 amino acids. Trimming at V came to 3 bases and at J to 6 bases, leaving 8 bases not matched to a gene. The CDR3: CASSETGGRSDTQYF. DNA for the CDR3: TGTGCCAGCAGTGAGACAGGCGGGAGGTCCGATACGCAGTATTTT.

The count of this clonotype is one. This sequence joins TRBV20-1 and TRBJ1-2, with D unclear. The germline CDR1 and CDR2 sequences are DFQATT and SNEGSKA (reference sequence). V was trimmed by 3 bases and J by 6 bases, leaving 11 bases between them. The CDR3 has 12 amino acids. The CDR3 sequence: CSARDGDHGYTF. The CDR3 DNA is TGCAGTGCTAGGGACGGTGACCATGGCTACACCTTC.

Only a few counts were recorded for this clonotype. V usage is TRBV27 and J usage is TRBJ1-5; D ambiguous. V was clipped by 8 bases and J by 1 base, with 6 bases between them. CDR1 is MNHEY, CDR2 SMNVEV, per germline (reference sequence). The CDR3 runs 12 residues. CDR3 nucleotides: TGTGCCAGCGGTGAAAGCAATCAGCCCCAGCATTTT. Protein sequence: CASGESNQPQHF.

This clonotype was detected only a few times. The chain uses TRBV20-1 and TRBJ1-2, with D possibly being TRBD1 (5 bases). V was shortened by 0 bases and J by 4 bases, with 15 bases between the two germline ends. This CDR3 is 15 amino acids long. Germline V lookup: CDR1 DFQATT, CDR2 SNEGSKA (reference sequence). The CDR3 bases are TGCAGTGCTAGAGACAGGGCAGGGAGCGGCTATGGCTACACCTTC. As protein: CSARDRAGSGYGYTF.